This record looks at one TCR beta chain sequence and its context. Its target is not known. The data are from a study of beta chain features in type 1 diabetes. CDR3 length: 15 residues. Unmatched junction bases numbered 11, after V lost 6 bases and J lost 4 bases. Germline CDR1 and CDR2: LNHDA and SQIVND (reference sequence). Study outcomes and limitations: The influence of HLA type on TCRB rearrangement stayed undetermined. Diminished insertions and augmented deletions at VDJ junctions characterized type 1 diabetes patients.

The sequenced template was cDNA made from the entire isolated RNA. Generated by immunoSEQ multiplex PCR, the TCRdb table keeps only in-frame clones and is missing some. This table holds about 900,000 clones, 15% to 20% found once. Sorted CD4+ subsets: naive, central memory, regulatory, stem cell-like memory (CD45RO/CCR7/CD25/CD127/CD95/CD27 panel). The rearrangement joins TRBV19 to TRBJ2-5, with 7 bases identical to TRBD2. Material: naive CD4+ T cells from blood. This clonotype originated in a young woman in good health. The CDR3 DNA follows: TGTGCCAGTAGCGGGAGGCCCGAGCAACGAGAGACCCAGTACTTC. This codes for CASSGRPEQRETQYF.